This T cell receptor beta chain originates from a study of blood T cell repertoires in COVID-19. About the research overall: There were acute and convalescent COVID-19 samples, and they came from the United States, Italy and Spain. T cells, B-cell-depleted T cells, or PBMCs provided the cDNA or gDNA that served as material.

As handled by the study authors: The assay estimated nucleated cells by amplifying reference gene primers. TCRdb's copy holds only in-frame clones and misses some; the assay was immunoSEQ multiplex PCR. V and J calls and clone size are given by that table; D and trimming were obtained from the DNA. The sample contains more than 250,000 clones, about nine tenths of which appear only once. With V trimmed by 6 bases and J by 7 bases, 3 bases remained unmatched. The CDR3 contains 13 residues. Looked up from germline, CDR1 is SNHLY and CDR2 is FYNNEI. The gene calls are TRBV2 and TRBJ2-7, with 13 positions matching TRBD2. The specimen was peripheral blood. The source of this sequence is a man aged 45-60 years with active or convalescent COVID-19. The CDR3 loop is CASSGTSGEEQYF. In DNA form, the CDR3 reads TGTGCCAGCAGCGGGACTAGCGGGGAGGAGCAGTACTTC.